This TCR beta chain comes out of a study of OX40 agonist ivuxolimab in advanced cancers. This clone was observed once. Germline values: CDR1 MNHEY, CDR2 SMNVEV (reference sequence). With 5 bases clipped from V and 6 bases from J, the junction kept 6 bases outside the gene matches. The CDR3 runs to 14 residues. Produced via immunoSEQ multiplex PCR; TCRdb's table is partial and in-frame only. This table has some 71,000 clones, roughly 84% appearing once. Sequencing was performed on CD4+ or CD8+ T cells sorted from blood, taken in a trial of the OX40 agonist ivuxolimab. The TCR was taken from an adult with an advanced solid tumor such as melanoma, head and neck, liver or kidney cancer. V gene TRBV27 combines with J gene TRBJ2-2, with TRBD2 identical over 7 bases. This CDR3 reads CASSTGLLAGELFF. The CDR3 nucleotides are TGTGCCAGCAGTACGGGACTACTGGCCGGGGAGCTGTTTTTT.